Following are 20 T cell receptor beta chains from one sample sequenced in a study of T-cell reconstitution after alpha-beta-depleted transplantation in children. Preparation of the TCRbeta library was carried out with unique molecular identifiers. TCRdb reanalysed the PCR reads using MiXCR and keeps one entry per CDR3 protein. The table records about 110,000 distinct CDR3 sequences, approximately 6.4% of them present only once. The material was PBMCs, mostly from graft donor cells, obtained 360 days after TCRalphabeta/CD19-depleted stem cell transplant. These receptor sequences come from a male patient between 2 and 10 years old who had a stem cell transplant for acute lymphoblastic leukemia, so the T cells may come from the graft donor.

This clonotype was observed at least ten times. The rearrangement joins TRBV6-2 or TRBV6-3 to TRBJ2-1; weak D call: TRBD1 (6 bases). Germline V gene data show CDR1 as MNHEY and CDR2 as SVGEGT. The CDR3 covers 14 residues. V shed 4 bases and J shed 4 bases, with 11 bases lying between them. For the CDR3, the DNA is TGTGCCAGCAGTTCTGTCACAGGGTACAATGAGCAGTTCTTC. It yields the protein CASSSVTGYNEQFF.

This clonotype was seen many times. CDR3 amino acids: CASSFGPEAFF. The CDR3 DNA reads as TGTGCCAGCAGCTTCGGGCCAGAAGCTTTCTTT. The V call is TRBV21-1, the J call TRBJ1-1. TRBV21-1 is designated a pseudogene. This CDR3 contains 11 residues.

This clonotype was seen a handful of times. The chain joins TRBV5-6 to TRBJ2-7, with 11 bases identical to TRBD2. This CDR3 has 15 residues. Per germline, CDR1 SGHDT and CDR2 YYEEEE. With 5 bases clipped from V and 2 bases from J, the junction kept 6 bases outside the gene matches. CDR3 in amino acids: CASRLLAGEPYEQYF. CDR3 bases: TGTGCCAGCAGGTTACTAGCGGGAGAGCCCTACGAGCAGTACTTC.

The CDR3 nucleotides are TGTGCCAGCAGCTCCGACAGAATCTACGAGCAGTACTTC. Amino acid sequence: CASSSDRIYEQYF. The chain is built from TRBV7-9 and TRBJ2-7, with D possibly TRBD1 on 5 matching bases. From germline, CDR1 is SEHNR and CDR2 FQNEAQ (reference sequence). This CDR3 is built from 13 residues. Trimming pared 4 bases from V and 3 bases from J, leaving 10 bases between.

This clonotype appeared many times. The rearrangement links TRBV5-6 to TRBJ1-1; D is undetermined. The CDR3 has 14 residues. Germline V gene lookup returns CDR1 SGHDT and CDR2 YYEEEE. V gave up 0 bases and J gave up 2 bases, with 8 bases separating them. The chain's CDR3 is CASSLGGFNTEAFF. The CDR3 nucleotides are TGTGCCAGCAGCTTGGGGGGTTTTAACACTGAAGCTTTCTTT. The full variable domain, its missing parts supplied by reference TRBV5-6 and TRBJ1-1, is DAGVTQSPTHLIKTRGQQVTLRCSPKSGHDTVSWYQQALGQGPQFIFQYYEEEERQRGNFPDRFSGHQFPNYSSELNVNALLLGDSALYLCASSLGGFNTEAFFGQGTRLTVV.

The gene calls are TRBV11-2 and TRBJ2-7, with no clear D. V lost 2 bases to trimming and J lost 0 bases, with 11 bases between them. The germline V gene has CDR1 SGHAT and CDR2 FQNNGV. This CDR3 has 15 amino acids. The CDR3 nucleotides are TGTGCCAGCAGCTTACCCGGCCGGCGCTCCTACGAGCAGTACTTC. Translation gives CASSLPGRRSYEQYF.

This clonotype turned up a few times. CDR3 protein: CASSRRTIDEQYF. CDR3 DNA sequence: TGTGCCAGCAGTCGGAGGACAATTGACGAGCAGTACTTC. The chain employs TRBV6-2 or TRBV6-3 and TRBJ2-7; D may be TRBD1 or TRBD2 (5 bases each). The germline gives CDR1 MNHEY, CDR2 SVGEGT. The CDR3 loop spans 13 amino acids. The V end was cut by 5 bases, the J end by 5 bases, with 13 bases between.

The chain carries TRBV4-3 and TRBJ2-7; 7 bases agree with TRBD1. Trimming cost V 3 bases and J 5 bases; bases outside gene matches: 7. Germline lookup yields CDR1 LGHNA and CDR2 YSLEER. The CDR3 length is 14 residues. The CDR3 reads CASSHTDRWNEQYF. As DNA, the CDR3 is TGCGCCAGCAGCCACACGGACAGGTGGAACGAGCAGTACTTC.

The sample holds a few counts of this clonotype. The chain employs TRBV18 and TRBJ2-1; 13 bases are a match to TRBD2. The CDR3 sequence is 19 residues long. The germline V gene encodes CDR1 KGHSH and CDR2 LQKENI. V shed 4 bases and J 1 base; nucleotides not matched to a gene: 10. The CDR3 protein is CASSLWTSGSGRSYNEQFF. The CDR3, as DNA: TGTGCCAGCTCACTATGGACTAGCGGGAGTGGGAGGTCCTACAATGAGCAGTTCTTC.

This clonotype was seen repeatedly, ten times or more. The CDR3 is CASTFGLQEQYF. The CDR3 DNA reads TGTGCCAGCACCTTCGGCCTCCAGGAACAGTACTTC. The chain is built from TRBV28 and TRBJ2-7; D is undetermined. The CDR3 has 12 residues. Germline V gene sequence: CDR1 MDHEN, CDR2 SYDVKM. The ends were cut back, 7 bases at V and 10 bases at J, with 17 bases in the middle.

In its sample, this clonotype was seen many times. The chain employs TRBV9 and TRBJ2-5, with D maybe TRBD2 (5 bases). The CDR3 is 12 amino acids. With 4 bases removed from V and 3 bases from J, the gap between germline ends came to 7 bases. The germline CDR1 and CDR2 sequences are SGDLS and YYNGEE. CDR3 protein: CASSPREETQYF. The CDR3 coding sequence is TGTGCCAGCAGCCCGAGGGAAGAGACCCAGTACTTC. The entire variable domain, with the rest obtained from reference TRBV9 and TRBJ2-5, is as follows: DSGVTQTPKHLITATGQRVTLRCSPRSGDLSVYWYQQSLDQGLQFLIQYYNGEERAKGNILERFSAQQFPDLHSELNLSSLELGDSALYFCASSPREETQYFGPGTRLLVL.

A few counts support this clonotype. V gene TRBV11-2 combines with J gene TRBJ2-7; perhaps TRBD1 as D (6 bases). Trimming removed 0 bases at V and 0 bases at J, with 9 bases between. CDR3 length equals 15 residues. CDR1 SGHAT and CDR2 FQNNGV come from the germline V gene. CDR3 DNA: TGTGCCAGCAGCTTAGACAGGGGTGGCTCCTACGAGCAGTACTTC. Protein sequence: CASSLDRGGSYEQYF.

In its sample, this clonotype was seen many times. The chain links TRBV6-5 to TRBJ2-3, with D uncertain. This CDR3 contains 14 residues. Germline V lookup: CDR1 MNHEY, CDR2 SVGAGI. Trimming left V 0 bases short and J 4 bases short, with 8 bases between. The CDR3 loop is CASSYSSSPDTQYF. The CDR3 DNA follows: TGTGCCAGCAGTTACTCTTCCAGCCCAGATACGCAGTATTTT.

J is TRBJ2-6 and V is TRBV10-2; 7 positions agree with TRBD1. V lost 3 bases to trimming and J lost 1 base; unmatched junction nucleotides: 6. CDR3 length: 17 amino acids. CDR1 is WSHSY, CDR2 SAAADI, per germline. Written as DNA, the CDR3 is TGCGCCAGCAGTGAAGGCAGGGGGTGGTCTGGGGCCAACGTCCTGACTTTC. It translates to CASSEGRGWSGANVLTF.

This chain connects TRBV7-6 to TRBJ2-7; 12 positions match TRBD1. Germline V gene sequence: CDR1 SGHVS, CDR2 FNYEAQ. V was clipped by 5 bases and J by 7 bases; unmatched bases: 12. The CDR3 sequence is 16 residues long. CDR3 loop: CASSSYPGTGGGEQYF. CDR3 nucleotide sequence: TGTGCCAGCAGCAGCTACCCCGGGACAGGGGGCGGAGAGCAGTACTTC.

In this sample, this clonotype turned up many times. V is TRBV9 and J is TRBJ2-1, with TRBD2 identical over 12 bases. The trim removed 0 bases at V and 6 bases at J, leaving 7 bases unmatched. Germline V gives CDR1 SGDLS, CDR2 YYNGEE. The CDR3 extends over 17 amino acids. CDR3 DNA sequence: TGTGCCAGCAGCGTAGCCCCGACTAGCGGGAGATTCAATGAGCAGTTCTTC. Translation: CASSVAPTSGRFNEQFF. Full variable domain (rest looked up from reference TRBV9 and TRBJ2-1): DSGVTQTPKHLITATGQRVTLRCSPRSGDLSVYWYQQSLDQGLQFLIQYYNGEERAKGNILERFSAQQFPDLHSELNLSSLELGDSALYFCASSVAPTSGRFNEQFFGPGTRLTVL.

The rearrangement links TRBV7-9 to TRBJ2-7, with D unresolved. The germline V gene has CDR1 SEHNR and CDR2 FQNEAQ (reference sequence). Trimming pared 3 bases from V and 3 bases from J, leaving 9 bases between. This CDR3 has 13 amino acids. CDR3 nucleotides: TGTGCCAGCAGCTTCCCCACGGACTACGAGCAGTACTTC. Amino acid sequence: CASSFPTDYEQYF.

The chain carries TRBV20-1 and TRBJ2-5; 10 nucleotides line up with TRBD2. The CDR3 is 15 amino acids. CDR1 and CDR2 from the germline V gene are DFQATT and SNEGSKA (reference sequence). Losses at the gene ends were 3 bases for V and 4 bases for J; bases not matched to a gene: 8. DNA for the CDR3: TGCAGTGCTAGCGGTCTAGCGGGAGTCGTAGAGACCCAGTACTTC. Translation gives CSASGLAGVVETQYF.

This clonotype appeared many times. The CDR3 region has the DNA TGTGCCAGCAGTTACTCGCGTGATACGCAGTATTTT. The encoded protein is CASSYSRDTQYF. This chain joins TRBV6-6 and TRBJ2-3; D gene ambiguous. Trimming pared 0 bases from V and 6 bases from J, leaving 4 bases between. The CDR3 sequence is 12 residues long. Per the germline V gene, CDR1 is MNHNY and CDR2 is SVGAGI (reference sequence).

V is TRBV6-5 and J is TRBJ1-6, with 7 nucleotides matching TRBD1. CDR3 length equals 14 residues. Per the germline V gene, CDR1 is MNHEY and CDR2 is SVGAGI. Trimming at V came to 4 bases and at J to 7 bases, leaving 4 bases not matched to a gene. CDR3 protein: CASSWGQLNSPLHF. CDR3 sequence (DNA): TGTGCCAGCAGTTGGGGACAGCTAAATTCACCCCTCCACTTT.